This is a list of T cell receptor beta chains from one sample in a study of cytomegalovirus exposure and HLA in healthy donors. Here immunoSEQ multiplex PCR was the method, and the copy in TCRdb shows in-frame clones only, minus some. The data show about 160,000 clones, less than 80% seen once. The sequencing input was PBMCs. The receptors here all came from a man in his forties or fifties in good health and CMV-seronegative. The CDR3 runs from the conserved cysteine through the conserved F or W. The order of the fields is D gene, clone size, V gene, J gene, CDR3 protein, CDR3 DNA. The D gene is left open where the match is weak. Some rows mark clone size as missing; the rest say once, few, many or name a class of expanded clone.

>NA|few|TRBV7-8|TRBJ2-1
CASSLLLGNEQFF
TGTGCCAGCAGCTTACTCCTCGGCAATGAGCAGTTCTTC
>TRBD1|NA|TRBV6-5|TRBJ2-3
CGSGTGDYTQYF
TGTGGGTCCGGGACAGGGGATTATACGCAGTATTTT
>NA|NA|TRBV9|TRBJ2-3
CASSGFSTDTQYF
TGTGCCAGCTCCGGGTTTAGCACAGATACGCAGTATTTT
>NA|NA|TRBV5-5|TRBJ1-5
CATGEPGKQPQHF
TGTGCCACCGGGGAACCCGGGAAACAGCCCCAGCATTTT
>NA|NA|TRBV6-5|TRBJ1-1
CASSRDLIGSTEAFF
TGTGCCAGCAGTAGAGACCTGATCGGGAGCACTGAAGCTTTCTTT
>TRBD2|NA|TRBV7-8|TRBJ2-1
CASSPMGGGAWNEQFF
TGTGCCAGCAGCCCGATGGGCGGGGGGGCCTGGAATGAGCAGTTCTTC
>TRBD1|few|TRBV30|TRBJ2-3
CAWSIGQGATYF
TGTGCCTGGAGTATAGGACAGGGGGCGACGTATTTT
>NA|NA|TRBV29-1|TRBJ1-2
CSVWDTNYGYTF
TGCAGCGTGTGGGACACGAACTATGGCTACACCTTC
>TRBD1|NA|TRBV6-1|TRBJ2-5
CASSALTTGKETQYF
TGTGCCAGCAGTGCTTTAACGACAGGGAAAGAGACCCAGTACTTC
>NA|NA|TRBV9|TRBJ1-2
CASSVDGGKAYGYTF
TGTGCCAGCAGCGTAGATGGAGGGAAGGCATATGGCTACACCTTC
>TRBD1|NA|TRBV28|TRBJ1-1
CAAGQGFLTEAFF
TGTGCCGCGGGACAGGGGTTTTTAACTGAAGCTTTCTTT
>NA|NA|TRBV4-1|TRBJ1-2
CASSQEGGYTF
TGCGCCAGCAGCCAAGAGGGCGGCTACACCTTC
>TRBD1|NA|TRBV6-5|TRBJ2-1
CASSYWDRERNNEQFF
TGTGCCAGCAGTTACTGGGACAGGGAACGAAACAATGAGCAGTTCTTC
>TRBD2|NA|TRBV5-1|TRBJ2-1
CASSIGTTPNNEQFF
TGCGCCAGCAGCATCGGGACTACGCCTAACAATGAGCAGTTCTTC
>TRBD2|few|TRBV7-8|TRBJ2-1
CASSLGVAGVNNEQFF
TGTGCCAGCAGCTTAGGAGTCGCGGGGGTGAACAATGAGCAGTTCTTC